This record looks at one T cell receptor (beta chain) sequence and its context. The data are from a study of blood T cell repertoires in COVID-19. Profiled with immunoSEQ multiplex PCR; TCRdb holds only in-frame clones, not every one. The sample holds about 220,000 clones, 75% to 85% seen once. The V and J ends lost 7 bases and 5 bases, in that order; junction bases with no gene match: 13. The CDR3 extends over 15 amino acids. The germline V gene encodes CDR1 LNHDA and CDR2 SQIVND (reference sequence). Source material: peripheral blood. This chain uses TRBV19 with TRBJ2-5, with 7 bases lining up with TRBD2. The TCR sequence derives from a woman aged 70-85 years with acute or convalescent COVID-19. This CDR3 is CASKGSSGVKETQYF. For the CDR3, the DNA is TGTGCCAGTAAGGGGTCGAGCGGGGTTAAGGAGACCCAGTACTTC.